This T cell receptor beta chain was observed in a study of T-cell memory formation after mild COVID-19. Turning to the study itself: Clusters of TCRs were largely donor specific. Study outcomes and limitations: The finding that pre-infection memory included some responding clones suggested that cross-reactive memory joined. Second-wave clones that peaked on day 37 lacked confirmed SARS-CoV-2 specificity.

After 5'RACE with constant-segment primers, TCR alpha and TCR beta cDNA libraries carrying sample barcodes and UMIs were obtained. TCRdb re-derived calls from the 5' RACE reads in MiXCR, one entry per CDR3 protein. The sample has more than 450,000 distinct CDR3 sequences, under 20% seen once. This clonotype has just a few counts. Antigen unknown. With 3 bases removed from V and 2 bases from J, the gap between germline ends came to 17 bases. In germline, CDR1 is MGHRA, CDR2 YSYEKL. This CDR3 is built from 17 residues. The chain employs TRBV4-1 and TRBJ2-1, with a tentative D call TRBD2 (6 bases). Sequencing input: PBMCs or a T cell subset sorted from them (not recorded which). The sequence derives from an adult woman who had mild COVID-19 (a few samples of this study predate the infection). Cell type and time point are not known. CDR3: CASSHLPVAEPYNEQFF. The CDR3 coding sequence is TGCGCCAGCAGCCATCTGCCGGTAGCGGAACCCTACAATGAGCAGTTCTTC.